The entry below describes one T cell receptor beta chain. The antigen is unknown. The source of the sample is a study of identical twins. Study-level points and caveats: Its conclusions, products of cross-sectional statistical analysis, did not come from following the same donors.

All donors were healthy Caucasians. The ends were cut back, 6 bases at V and 0 bases at J, with 10 bases in the middle. The germline V gene has CDR1 MNHNS and CDR2 SASEGT. The CDR3 totals 14 residues. Each CDR3 protein is one row after TCRdb ran MiXCR on the 5' RACE reads. Among about 470,000 distinct CDR3 sequences listed, 20% to 25% were seen once. These sequences were also reported in another study, on T cells expressing NK-cell markers. This second study says: The share of CD8+ T cells held by dominant NKG2C+ clonotypes was about 1.0-7.5% in several donors.

The sequence was obtained from a woman aged 18-29 years in good health. Sequencing was carried out using CD4+ T cells sorted from blood. The V gene is TRBV6-1, the J gene TRBJ2-3, with D possibly TRBD2 on 6 matching bases. DNA of the CDR3: TGTGCCAGCAGGATGGGGACTAGCACAGATACGCAGTATTTT. Translating gives CASRMGTSTDTQYF.